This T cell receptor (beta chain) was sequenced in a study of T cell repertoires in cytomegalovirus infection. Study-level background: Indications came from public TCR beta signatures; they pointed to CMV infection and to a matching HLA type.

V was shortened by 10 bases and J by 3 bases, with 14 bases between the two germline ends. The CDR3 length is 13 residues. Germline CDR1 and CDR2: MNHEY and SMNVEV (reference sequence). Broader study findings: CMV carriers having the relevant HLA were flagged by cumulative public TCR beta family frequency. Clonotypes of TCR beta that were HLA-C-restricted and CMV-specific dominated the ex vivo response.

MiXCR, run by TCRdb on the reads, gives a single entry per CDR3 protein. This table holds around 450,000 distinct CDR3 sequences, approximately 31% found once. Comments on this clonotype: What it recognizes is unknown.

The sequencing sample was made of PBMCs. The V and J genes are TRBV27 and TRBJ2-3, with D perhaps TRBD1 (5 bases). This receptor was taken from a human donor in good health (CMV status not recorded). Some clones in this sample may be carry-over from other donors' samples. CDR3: CATMTVITDTQYF. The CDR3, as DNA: TGTGCCACCATGACAGTTATTACAGATACGCAGTATTTT.